The source of this T cell receptor beta chain is a study of T cells after yellow fever vaccination. Study summary: SMART-Seq v4 Ultra Low Input prepared the low-cell-number fractions.

Turning to this clonotype: Its antigen is still unknown.

The CDR3 has 15 residues. V lost 7 bases to trimming and J lost 6 bases, with 19 bases between them. TCRdb independently ran MiXCR on the 5' RACE reads; one entry per CDR3 protein. The repertoire holds more than 95,000 distinct CDR3 sequences, with 7.2% as singletons. Study-wide findings and caveats: The presence of abundant clonotypes contaminating from the bulk population was possible in FACS-sorted repertoires. Only a minor proportion of clonotypes was detected across both CD4 and CD8 compartments. The booster response re-showed most primary clones: 96% CD4, roughly 91% CD8.

This specimen consisted of CD4+ T cells sorted from PBMCs, obtained more than 35 days after the first yellow fever vaccination. The rearrangement uses TRBV12-3 or TRBV12-4 and TRBJ1-5; D is perhaps TRBD1 (6 bases). This TCR came from a man aged 18 to 29 who received the YFV17D yellow fever vaccine. The CDR3: CASTRQALGSQPQHF. The CDR3 bases are TGTGCCAGCACCAGACAGGCTCTGGGGAGTCAGCCCCAGCATTTT.